This paragraph reports one T cell receptor (beta chain). This CDR3 has 13 residues. V dropped 0 bases and J dropped 4 bases, with 6 bases sitting between them. Germline values: CDR1 SGHRS, CDR2 YFSETQ. This sample stems from a study of OX40 agonist ivuxolimab in advanced cancers. The table came from immunoSEQ multiplex PCR; TCRdb's copy has only in-frame clones and leaves some out. The profile covers approximately 82,000 clones, with roughly 89% appearing a single time and over 0.55% taken by the ten largest. The source is an adult with an advanced solid tumor such as melanoma, head and neck, liver or kidney cancer. The sample consisted of CD4+ or CD8+ T cells sorted from blood, taken in a trial of the OX40 agonist ivuxolimab. The chain links TRBV5-1 to TRBJ2-3; D ambiguous. CDR3 sequence: CASSLDGPDTQYF. In DNA form, the CDR3 reads TGCGCCAGCAGCTTGGACGGACCAGATACGCAGTATTTT.